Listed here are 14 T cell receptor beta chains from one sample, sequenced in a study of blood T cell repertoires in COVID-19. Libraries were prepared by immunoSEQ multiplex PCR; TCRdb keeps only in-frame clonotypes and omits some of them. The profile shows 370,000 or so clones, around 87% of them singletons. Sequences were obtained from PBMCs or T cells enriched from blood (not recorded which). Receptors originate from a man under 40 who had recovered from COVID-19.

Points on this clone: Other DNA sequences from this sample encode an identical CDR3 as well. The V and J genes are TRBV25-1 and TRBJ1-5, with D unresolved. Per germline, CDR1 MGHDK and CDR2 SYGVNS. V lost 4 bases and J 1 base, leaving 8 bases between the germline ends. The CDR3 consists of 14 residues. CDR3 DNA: TGTGCCAGCAGTGGACGGGGAAGCAATCAGCCCCAGCATTTT. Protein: CASSGRGSNQPQHF.

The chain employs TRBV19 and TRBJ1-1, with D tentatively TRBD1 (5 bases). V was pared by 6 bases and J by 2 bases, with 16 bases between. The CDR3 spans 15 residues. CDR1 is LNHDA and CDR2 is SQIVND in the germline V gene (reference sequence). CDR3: CASRYLGQGNTEAFF. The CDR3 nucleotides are TGTGCCAGTAGGTACCTAGGGCAGGGAAACACTGAAGCTTTCTTT.

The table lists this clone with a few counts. CDR3 protein: CASSSPPGGGNSPLHF. The CDR3 nucleotides are TGTGCCAGCAGTTCCCCGCCTGGGGGAGGTAATTCACCCCTCCACTTT. This chain joins TRBV27 and TRBJ1-6; D may be TRBD1 (5 bases). CDR1 is MNHEY and CDR2 is SMNVEV in the germline V gene (reference sequence). The length of the CDR3 is 16 residues. The V end lost 4 bases, the J end lost 6 bases, and 16 bases lay between the germline ends.

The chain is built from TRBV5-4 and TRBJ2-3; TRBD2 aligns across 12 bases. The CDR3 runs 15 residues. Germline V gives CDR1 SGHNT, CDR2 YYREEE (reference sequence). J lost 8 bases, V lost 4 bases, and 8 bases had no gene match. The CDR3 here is CASSPEGLAGLTQYF. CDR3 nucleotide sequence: TGTGCCAGCAGCCCGGAGGGACTAGCGGGCCTTACGCAGTATTTT.

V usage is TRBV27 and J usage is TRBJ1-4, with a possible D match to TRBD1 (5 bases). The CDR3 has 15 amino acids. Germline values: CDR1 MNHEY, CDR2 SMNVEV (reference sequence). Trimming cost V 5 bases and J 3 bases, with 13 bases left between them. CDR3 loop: CASSGGVRANEKLFF. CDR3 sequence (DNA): TGTGCCAGCAGTGGGGGGGTGAGGGCTAATGAAAAACTGTTTTTT. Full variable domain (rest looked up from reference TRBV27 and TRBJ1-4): EAQVTQNPRYLITVTGKKLTVTCSQNMNHEYMSWYRQDPGLGLRQIYYSMNVEVTDKGDVPEGYKVSRKEKRNFPLILESPSPNQTSLYFCASSGGVRANEKLFFGSGTQLSVL.

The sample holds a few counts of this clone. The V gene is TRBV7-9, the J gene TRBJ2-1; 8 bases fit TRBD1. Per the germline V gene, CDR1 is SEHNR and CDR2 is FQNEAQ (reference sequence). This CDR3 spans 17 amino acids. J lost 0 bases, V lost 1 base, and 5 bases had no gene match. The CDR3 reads CASSLGSGGLSYNEQFF. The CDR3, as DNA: TGTGCCAGCAGCTTAGGATCAGGGGGCCTCTCCTACAATGAGCAGTTCTTC. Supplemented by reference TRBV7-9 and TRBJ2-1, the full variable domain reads DTGVSQNPRHKITKRGQNVTFRCDPISEHNRLYWYRQTLGQGPEFLTYFQNEAQLEKSRLLSDRFSAERPKGSFSTLEIQRTEQGDSAMYLCASSLGSGGLSYNEQFFGPGTRLTVL.

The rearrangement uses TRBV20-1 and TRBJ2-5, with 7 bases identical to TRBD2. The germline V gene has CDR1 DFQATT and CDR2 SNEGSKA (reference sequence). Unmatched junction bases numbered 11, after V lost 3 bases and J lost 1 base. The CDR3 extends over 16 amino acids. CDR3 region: CSASGPLTGGQETQYF. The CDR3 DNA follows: TGCAGTGCTAGTGGGCCGCTGACGGGGGGCCAAGAGACCCAGTACTTC.

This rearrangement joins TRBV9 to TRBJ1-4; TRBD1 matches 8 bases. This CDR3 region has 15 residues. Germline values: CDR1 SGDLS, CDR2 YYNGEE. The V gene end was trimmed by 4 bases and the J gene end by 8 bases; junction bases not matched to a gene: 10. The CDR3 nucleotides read TGTGCCAGCAGCCCCACGACAGGGGCAAGCGAAAAACTGTTTTTT. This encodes CASSPTTGASEKLFF. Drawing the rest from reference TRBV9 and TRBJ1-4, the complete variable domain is DSGVTQTPKHLITATGQRVTLRCSPRSGDLSVYWYQQSLDQGLQFLIQYYNGEERAKGNILERFSAQQFPDLHSELNLSSLELGDSALYFCASSPTTGASEKLFFGSGTQLSVL.

The CDR3 nucleotides are TGTGCCAGCAGAGGACAGGGTCGTGGCTACACCTTC. It specifies CASRGQGRGYTF. The J gene is TRBJ1-2, the V gene TRBV2; 8 bases fit TRBD1. This CDR3 is 12 amino acids long. V dropped 6 bases and J dropped 7; count of bases not matched to a gene: 4. CDR1 is SNHLY and CDR2 is FYNNEI in the germline V gene. The whole variable domain, remainder taken from reference TRBV2 and TRBJ1-2, is EPEVTQTPSHQVTQMGQEVILRCVPISNHLYFYWYRQILGQKVEFLVSFYNNEISEKSEIFDDQFSVERPDGSNFTLKIRSTKLEDSAMYFCASRGQGRGYTFGSGTRLTVV.

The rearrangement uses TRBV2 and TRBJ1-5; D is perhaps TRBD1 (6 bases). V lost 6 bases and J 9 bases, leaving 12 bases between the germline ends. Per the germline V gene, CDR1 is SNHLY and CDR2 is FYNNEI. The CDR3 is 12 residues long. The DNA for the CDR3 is TGTGCCAGCAGCTCAGGGGATCGGCCCCAGCATTTT. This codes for CASSSGDRPQHF.

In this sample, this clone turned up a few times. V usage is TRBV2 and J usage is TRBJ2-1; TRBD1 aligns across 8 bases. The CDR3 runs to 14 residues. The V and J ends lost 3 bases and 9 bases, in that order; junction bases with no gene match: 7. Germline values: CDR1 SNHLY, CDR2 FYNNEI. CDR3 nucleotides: TGTGCCAGCAGTGACCCTAGGACAGGGAGTGAGCAGTTCTTC. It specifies CASSDPRTGSEQFF. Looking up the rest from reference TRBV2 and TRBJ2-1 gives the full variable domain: EPEVTQTPSHQVTQMGQEVILRCVPISNHLYFYWYRQILGQKVEFLVSFYNNEISEKSEIFDDQFSVERPDGSNFTLKIRSTKLEDSAMYFCASSDPRTGSEQFFGPGTRLTVL.

CDR3 nucleotides: TGTGCCAGCAGCTTATGGACAGGGACCGGCACAGATACGCAGTATTTT. Its protein product is CASSLWTGTGTDTQYF. This chain links TRBV7-9 with TRBJ2-3, with 8 bases identical to TRBD1. V lost 2 bases, J lost 1 base, and 5 bases stayed unmatched. The CDR3 is 16 amino acids. In germline, CDR1 is SEHNR, CDR2 FQNEAQ (reference sequence).

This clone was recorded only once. As DNA, the CDR3 is TGTGCCAGCAGTGACAGGGCGTTGTCTAACTATGGCTACACCTTC. It translates to CASSDRALSNYGYTF. The rearrangement uses TRBV6-1 and TRBJ1-2, with a possible D match to TRBD1 (5 bases). The CDR3 consists of 15 residues. The germline V gene encodes CDR1 MNHNS and CDR2 SASEGT. V shed 3 bases and J shed 0 bases, with 11 bases lying between them.

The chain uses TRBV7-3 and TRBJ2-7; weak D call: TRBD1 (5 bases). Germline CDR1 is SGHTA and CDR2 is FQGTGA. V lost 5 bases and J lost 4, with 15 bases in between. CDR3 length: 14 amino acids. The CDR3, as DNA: TGTGCCAGCAGCCCTCCTGACAGACCATACGAGCAGTACTTC. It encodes CASSPPDRPYEQYF.